This T cell receptor (beta chain) was documented in a study of shared clonotypes between healthy human individuals. Across the study: The donors, two women and a few men, were aged 18 to 49. Whole-study results and caveats: Clonotype sharing among the donors was expected to vary with sequencing depth.

Donors comprised only Caucasian adults living in Nashville, Tennessee. Germline V gives CDR1 SNHLY, CDR2 FYNNEI. Trimming took off 7 bases at V and 7 bases at J, with 22 bases between the two ends. The CDR3 runs to 16 residues. In its sample, this clone was seen once. Its antigen is not identified. Measured with immunoSEQ multiplex PCR; TCRdb has only the in-frame clones, and not every one. The sample consists of roughly 490,000 clones, about 79% of them appearing once. This TCR was sampled from a woman between 40 and 50 years old in good health. Some clones in this sample may be carry-over from other donors' samples. Sample: PBMCs. V gene TRBV2 combines with J gene TRBJ2-2, with D perhaps matching TRBD1 (6 bases). DNA of the CDR3: TGTGCCAGCATTGGGGGCAGGGGAACCGGCAGCGGGGAGCTGTTTTTT. This sequence encodes CASIGGRGTGSGELFF. Combining the CDR3 with reference TRBV2 and TRBJ2-2 gives the whole variable domain EPEVTQTPSHQVTQMGQEVILRCVPISNHLYFYWYRQILGQKVEFLVSFYNNEISEKSEIFDDQFSVERPDGSNFTLKIRSTKLEDSAMYFCASIGGRGTGSGELFFGEGSRLTVL.